The rows below give T cell receptor beta chains drawn from one sample of a study of control samples from healthy donors and cancer patients. Clones were sequenced by immunoSEQ multiplex PCR, and TCRdb holds only the in-frame ones, with some missing. This table holds some 120,000 clones, roughly 90% found once. Sequencing was done on a sample of blood. The origin of the receptors is a man aged 50 to 60 in good health. CDR3s include the opening cysteine and the closing phenylalanine or tryptophan. Fields, in order: J gene, D gene, CDR3 length, clone size, V gene, CDR3 protein, CDR3 DNA. A D gene is named only where the DNA matches it firmly. The size field is filled for only some rows; it gives once, few, many or a size class.

>TRBJ1-5|NA|12|NA|TRBV19
CASSVGAQPQHF
TGTGCCAGTAGTGTAGGGGCTCAGCCCCAGCATTTT
>TRBJ2-5|TRBD1|16|once|TRBV2
CASSDPGQLPTETQYF
TGTGCCAGCAGTGATCCGGGACAGCTTCCAACAGAGACCCAGTACTTC
>TRBJ2-5|NA|15|NA|TRBV7-9
CASSFVAGVIETQYF
TGTGCCAGCAGCTTTGTGGCAGGGGTCATTGAGACCCAGTACTTC
>TRBJ2-5|NA|11|NA|TRBV12-3/TRBV12-4
CASSFLGTQYF
TGTGCCAGCAGTTTTCTAGGGACCCAGTACTTC
>TRBJ1-2|NA|15|NA|TRBV18
CASSPSTGTNYGYTF
TGTGCCAGCTCACCAAGTACAGGGACTAACTATGGCTACACCTTC
>TRBJ2-3|TRBD2|18|once|TRBV12-5
CASGREIAGGLGTDTQYF
TGTGCTAGTGGCCGAGAAATAGCGGGGGGGCTGGGAACAGATACGCAGTATTTT
>TRBJ2-1|TRBD2|17|NA|TRBV27
CASSLKPPGLATDEQFF
TGTGCCAGCAGTCTCAAGCCCCCGGGACTAGCTACTGATGAGCAGTTCTTC
>TRBJ1-3|NA|15|NA|TRBV11-2
CASSIRGVSGNTIYF
TGTGCCAGCAGCATTAGGGGGGTCTCTGGAAACACCATATATTTT
>TRBJ1-6|TRBD1|14|once|TRBV11-1
CASTPQGSGSPLHF
TGTGCCAGCACGCCACAGGGGTCAGGTTCACCCCTCCACTTT
>TRBJ2-4|TRBD2|16|NA|TRBV27
CASKGPGGKLGNIQYF
TGTGCCAGCAAAGGCCCGGGGGGGAAATTGGGAAACATTCAGTACTTC
>TRBJ2-5|NA|17|once|TRBV27
CASTPRPPQGSQETQYF
TGTGCCAGCACCCCAAGGCCCCCACAGGGTAGCCAAGAGACCCAGTACTTC
>TRBJ1-2|NA|13|NA|TRBV2
CASSDRGRVGYTF
TGTGCCAGCAGTGATCGGGGCAGGGTAGGCTACACCTTC
>TRBJ2-7|NA|13|NA|TRBV27
CASSQERWGEQYF
TGTGCCAGCAGTCAAGAGCGCTGGGGCGAGCAGTACTTC
>TRBJ2-7|NA|14|NA|TRBV19
CASSRKLDTAEQYF
TGTGCCAGTAGTAGGAAACTAGACACCGCCGAGCAGTACTTC
>TRBJ1-2|TRBD1|16|NA|TRBV5-6
CASSLDQDRKIYGYTF
TGTGCCAGCAGCTTGGACCAGGACAGGAAGATCTATGGCTACACCTTC
>TRBJ1-5|NA|17|NA|TRBV28
CASRRGQHFYSNQPQHF
TGTGCCAGCCGCCGAGGACAGCACTTTTATAGCAATCAGCCCCAGCATTTT
>TRBJ1-1|TRBD1|16|NA|TRBV2
CASCGGWAGGNTEAFF
TGTGCCAGCTGTGGTGGGTGGGCAGGGGGCAACACTGAAGCTTTCTTT
>TRBJ2-1|NA|13|NA|TRBV5-1
CASYQDSYNEQFF
TGCGCCAGCTATCAGGATTCCTACAATGAGCAGTTCTTC
>TRBJ1-4|NA|13|NA|TRBV27
CASRVGGYEKLFF
TGTGCCAGCAGGGTCGGAGGATATGAAAAACTGTTTTTT
>TRBJ2-3|TRBD1|15|once|TRBV4-3
CASSRGQGRSDTQYF
TGCGCCAGCAGCCGCGGACAGGGGAGGTCAGATACGCAGTATTTT
>TRBJ2-2|TRBD2|18|NA|TRBV15
CATSRERLAGGRTGELFF
TGTGCCACCAGCAGAGAACGACTAGCGGGGGGACGGACCGGGGAGCTGTTTTTT
>TRBJ2-1|TRBD2|16|NA|TRBV6-5
CASSYFSGGRGNEQFF
TGTGCCAGCAGTTACTTCTCGGGGGGTAGGGGCAATGAGCAGTTCTTC
>TRBJ1-2|NA|14|once|TRBV27
CASSLVQGSYGYTF
TGTGCCAGCAGTTTAGTGCAGGGGTCTTATGGCTACACCTTC
>TRBJ2-4|TRBD2|17|NA|TRBV4-2
CASSQDTTSGAKNIQYF
TGTGCCAGCAGCCAAGATACGACTAGCGGTGCCAAAAACATTCAGTACTTC
>TRBJ2-5|TRBD1|15|few|TRBV7-2
CASSVTGGEEETQYF
TGTGCCAGCAGCGTCACAGGGGGCGAGGAAGAGACCCAGTACTTC
>TRBJ2-1|NA|13|NA|TRBV9
CASSNYRGNEQFF
TGTGCCAGCAGCAATTACCGGGGGAATGAGCAGTTCTTC
>TRBJ1-2|TRBD1|12|NA|TRBV10-3
CAISLTGNGYTF
TGTGCCATCAGCCTGACAGGGAATGGCTACACCTTC
>TRBJ2-7|TRBD1|13|NA|TRBV5-6
CASSRQGPYEQYF
TGTGCCAGCAGCCGACAGGGGCCGTACGAGCAGTACTTC
>TRBJ2-1|TRBD1|16|NA|TRBV27
CASSLKGDRARNEQFF
TGTGCCAGCAGTTTAAAGGGGGACAGGGCACGCAATGAGCAGTTCTTC
>TRBJ1-2|TRBD1|14|NA|TRBV28
CASSLRTGYDGYTF
TGTGCCAGCAGTTTAAGGACAGGTTACGATGGCTACACCTTC
>TRBJ1-3|NA|14|NA|TRBV10-3
CAIRGWDSGNTIYF
TGTGCCATCCGGGGGTGGGACTCTGGAAACACCATATATTTT
>TRBJ1-4|TRBD1|14|NA|TRBV4-3
CASSSGQLNEKLFF
TGCGCCAGCAGCTCGGGACAGTTAAATGAAAAACTGTTTTTT
>TRBJ1-1|NA|13|few|TRBV12-3/TRBV12-4
CASSFGPGTEAFF
TGTGCCAGCAGTTTCGGTCCGGGGACTGAAGCTTTCTTT
>TRBJ1-2|NA|11|few|TRBV5-6
CASSLHYGYTF
TGTGCCAGCAGCTTGCACTATGGCTACACCTTC
>TRBJ2-3|TRBD1|13|NA|TRBV6-4
CATGTGEADTQYF
TGTGCCACGGGGACAGGGGAAGCAGATACGCAGTATTTT
>TRBJ1-1|NA|17|NA|TRBV4-1
CASSQDRAPGARAEAFF
TGCGCCAGCAGCCAAGATCGGGCCCCGGGGGCTAGGGCTGAAGCTTTCTTT
>TRBJ1-1|NA|18|NA|TRBV7-5
CARSLLFSGSRCDTEAFF
TGTGCCAGAAGCTTATTGTTCTCTGGCAGCCGTTGCGACACTGAAGCTTTCTTT
>TRBJ1-2|NA|13|NA|TRBV6-6
CASSPTRGNGYTF
TGTGCCAGCAGTCCGACCAGGGGAAATGGCTACACCTTC
>TRBJ1-2|NA|15|NA|TRBV11-2
CASSPWTASNYGYTF
TGTGCCAGCAGCCCCTGGACAGCTTCTAACTATGGCTACACCTTC
>TRBJ2-2|TRBD1|15|NA|TRBV19
CASSISGGAPGELFF
TGTGCCAGTAGTATCTCAGGGGGCGCGCCCGGGGAGCTGTTTTTT
>TRBJ2-4|NA|13|NA|TRBV4-3
CASSQDRDNIQYF
TGCGCCAGCAGCCAAGATAGGGACAACATTCAGTACTTC
>TRBJ2-4|NA|17|NA|TRBV5-4
CASSPDGQRLAKNIQYF
TGTGCCAGCAGCCCAGACGGACAGCGTTTAGCCAAAAACATTCAGTACTTC
>TRBJ1-1|TRBD1|17|NA|TRBV6-2/TRBV6-3
CASSFYPLGQGAGAAFF
TGTGCCAGCAGTTTCTACCCCCTCGGACAGGGAGCGGGTGCAGCTTTCTTT
>TRBJ1-2|NA|12|NA|TRBV30
CAWSVGGVGYTF
TGTGCCTGGAGTGTGGGCGGGGTCGGCTACACCTTC
>TRBJ2-7|TRBD1|14|NA|TRBV7-2
CASSVGTGRYEQYF
TGTGCCAGCAGCGTCGGGACAGGACGCTACGAGCAGTACTTC